One and the same sample provided the 18 T cell receptor beta chains below, sequenced in a study of shared clonotypes between healthy human individuals (TCRdb year 2020). The library came from the immunoSEQ multiplex PCR assay. Drawn from immuneACCESS, this table holds only the in-frame rearrangements with V and J called that TCRdb kept. Clones are partly lost; checked studies trace under half to an unresolved V gene and leave the rest unexplained. The sample contains a few million clones, 85% to 95% of them found a single time. About 0.41% of the sample comes from the top ten. Material: naive CD4+ T cells from PBMCs. The cell subset or site label on this specimen signifies: CD45RA+ positively selected. The receptors originated from a man younger than 30 in good health. Some clones in this sample may be carry-over from other donors' samples.

CDR3 amino acids: CASWSSRVGNEQFF. CDR3 DNA: TGTGCCAGTTGGAGTAGTCGGGTGGGCAATGAGCAGTTCTTC. J is TRBJ2-1 and V is TRBV19; D remains unclear. Germline V lookup: CDR1 LNHDA, CDR2 SQIVND (reference sequence). V lost 8 bases, J lost 6 bases, and 17 bases lay in between. CDR3 length: 14 amino acids.

There are a few counts of this clone. The genes are TRBV19 and TRBJ1-2; 10 bases fit TRBD1. V was clipped by 4 bases and J by 7 bases; unmatched bases: 9. This CDR3 is built from 15 residues. Germline CDR1 is LNHDA and CDR2 is SQIVND (reference sequence). The CDR3 region has the DNA TGTGCCAGTAGTACCCATGGGACAGGGGTGGTTGGCTACACCTTC. Encoded protein: CASSTHGTGVVGYTF.

The genes are TRBV5-1 and TRBJ1-1, with D maybe TRBD1 (5 bases). Germline-derived CDR1 and CDR2 are SGHRS and YFSETQ. This CDR3 is 15 amino acids long. Trimming pared 1 base from V and 0 bases from J, leaving 10 bases between. Here the CDR3 reads CASSLNGGMNTEAFF. For the CDR3, the DNA is TGCGCCAGCAGCTTGAATGGGGGAATGAACACTGAAGCTTTCTTT.

V and J are TRBV29-1 and TRBJ1-1; D not resolved. CDR1 is SQVTM, CDR2 ANQGSEA, per germline. With 7 bases removed from V and 0 bases from J, the gap between germline ends came to 12 bases. The CDR3 totals 13 residues. The CDR3, as DNA: TGCAGCGCTCGGGATTTGATGAACACTGAAGCTTTCTTT. Its protein is CSARDLMNTEAFF. The full variable domain, its missing parts supplied by reference TRBV29-1 and TRBJ1-1, is SAVISQKPSRDICQRGTSLTIQCQVDSQVTMMFWYRQQPGQSLTLIATANQGSEATYESGFVIDKFPISRPNLTFSTLTVSNMSPEDSSIYLCSARDLMNTEAFFGQGTRLTVV.

This clone was seen a single time. The V gene is TRBV6-5, the J gene TRBJ2-3, with TRBD1 matching 11 bases. With 5 bases clipped from V and 3 bases from J, the junction kept 4 bases outside the gene matches. Germline CDR1 MNHEY, CDR2 SVGAGI. CDR3 length: 15 amino acids. CDR3: CASSVRDRGTDTQYF. The DNA of the CDR3 is TGTGCCAGCAGTGTCCGGGACAGGGGGACAGATACGCAGTATTTT.

The genes are TRBV2 and TRBJ2-2; D might be TRBD1 (6 bases). The CDR3 is made up of 12 amino acids. Trimming stripped 7 bases from V and 6 bases from J, with 9 bases between. Germline V gene data show CDR1 as SNHLY and CDR2 as FYNNEI. CDR3 amino acids: CASKQGPGELFF. The CDR3 bases are TGTGCCAGCAAACAGGGACCCGGGGAGCTGTTTTTT. The full variable domain, completed using reference TRBV2 and TRBJ2-2, is EPEVTQTPSHQVTQMGQEVILRCVPISNHLYFYWYRQILGQKVEFLVSFYNNEISEKSEIFDDQFSVERPDGSNFTLKIRSTKLEDSAMYFCASKQGPGELFFGEGSRLTVL.

The chain joins TRBV9 to TRBJ2-2, with no clear D. V was pared by 6 bases and J by 8 bases, with 14 bases between. Germline V gene lookup returns CDR1 SGDLS and CDR2 YYNGEE. The CDR3 has 13 residues. The CDR3 sequence: CASTTLGLGELFF. The CDR3 nucleotides read TGTGCCAGCACCACGCTCGGTTTAGGGGAGCTGTTTTTT.

The chain is built from TRBV4-3 and TRBJ2-1, with TRBD2 matching 13 bases. Germline assignment: CDR1 LGHNA and CDR2 YSLEER. The length of the CDR3 is 18 residues. With V trimmed by 2 bases and J by 3 bases, 7 bases remained unmatched. The CDR3 is CASSQPRLAGGRYNEQFF. DNA for the CDR3: TGCGCCAGCAGCCAACCCAGACTAGCGGGAGGCCGCTACAATGAGCAGTTCTTC.

The chain links TRBV6-1 to TRBJ2-2; 11 bases line up with TRBD1. There are 16 residues in the CDR3. V lost 4 bases and J lost 7; bases outside the gene matches: 8. Germline-derived CDR1 and CDR2 are MNHNS and SASEGT. The CDR3 nucleotides read TGTGCCAGCAGTGCCCGGACAGGGGGCCACAGCGGGGAGCTGTTTTTT. Its protein product is CASSARTGGHSGELFF.

V gene TRBV27 combines with J gene TRBJ2-1, with TRBD1 matching 9 bases. The germline V gene encodes CDR1 MNHEY and CDR2 SMNVEV (reference sequence). J lost 1 base, V lost 5 bases, and 6 bases had no gene match. The CDR3 contains 16 residues. CDR3 in amino acids: CASSPPGTGSYNEQFF. CDR3 sequence (DNA): TGTGCCAGCAGTCCCCCCGGGACAGGGTCCTACAATGAGCAGTTCTTC.

V and J are TRBV5-4 and TRBJ2-2; 7 bases line up with TRBD2. In germline, CDR1 is SGHNT, CDR2 YYREEE (reference sequence). V trimming: 1 base; J trimming: 5 bases; junction bases outside the gene matches: 11. CDR3 length: 17 amino acids. The DNA for the CDR3 is TGTGCCAGCAGCTTGAGTCCTAGCGGAACGGGTACCGGGGAGCTGTTTTTT. Encoded protein: CASSLSPSGTGTGELFF.

The chain carries TRBV7-6 and TRBJ2-2, with a tentative D call TRBD1 (5 bases). Germline V gene lookup returns CDR1 SGHVS and CDR2 FNYEAQ. Between the trimmed V and J ends, which lost 5 bases and 1 base, there was a span of 14 bases. The CDR3 has 16 residues. The CDR3 region is CASSRRGQGNTGELFF. CDR3 DNA: TGTGCCAGCAGCCGTAGAGGCCAGGGGAACACCGGGGAGCTGTTTTTT.

The gene calls are TRBV18 and TRBJ2-7; no reliable D call. There are 14 residues in the CDR3. The V end was cut by 3 bases, the J end by 5 bases, with 14 bases between. Germline V gene data show CDR1 as KGHSH and CDR2 as LQKENI. The CDR3 protein is CASSPPESRNEQYF. DNA for the CDR3: TGTGCCAGCTCACCCCCCGAGTCTCGGAACGAGCAGTACTTC.

This chain joins TRBV19 and TRBJ1-5, with D possibly being TRBD1 (6 bases). V lost 6 bases to trimming and J lost 15 bases, with 15 bases between them. This CDR3 is 11 amino acids long. Germline V gene data show CDR1 as LNHDA and CDR2 as SQIVND (reference sequence). The chain's CDR3 is CASSGGLGPHF. Here the CDR3 DNA reads TGTGCCAGTAGCGGGGGCCTCGGGCCGCATTTT.

This chain joins TRBV30 and TRBJ2-7; no firm D call. There are 11 residues in the CDR3. Germline CDR1 and CDR2: GTSNPN and SVGIG (reference sequence). Deletions cut 0 bases from V and 7 bases from J, with 7 bases between. The CDR3 protein is CAWSVVAEQYF. CDR3 DNA sequence: TGTGCCTGGAGTGTGGTGGCAGAGCAGTACTTC.

The chain employs TRBV30 and TRBJ1-5; tentative D call: TRBD1 (6 bases). This CDR3 is built from 16 residues. Germline V gene data show CDR1 as GTSNPN and CDR2 as SVGIG (reference sequence). Trimming shortened V by 2 bases and J by 0 bases, and 14 bases separated the two germline ends. The CDR3 nucleotides are TGTGCCTGGAGTACCGGACAGACCTATAGCAATCAGCCCCAGCATTTT. Translation: CAWSTGQTYSNQPQHF.

The genes are TRBV28 and TRBJ2-1, with a tentative D call TRBD1 (5 bases). The CDR3 extends over 17 amino acids. Trimming stripped 7 bases from V and 2 bases from J, with 21 bases between. Per the germline V gene, CDR1 is MDHEN and CDR2 is SYDVKM. CDR3 DNA: TGTGCCAGCAACTCTTTCGCGGCAGGGTTTACCTACAATGAGCAGTTCTTC. This sequence encodes CASNSFAAGFTYNEQFF.

With respect to this clone: This CDR3 is also generated by other DNA sequences in the sample. CDR3 amino acids: CASSSPGQIYEQYF. The CDR3 nucleotides read TGTGCCAGCAGCTCCCCGGGACAGATCTACGAGCAGTACTTC. The chain joins TRBV28 to TRBJ2-7; 7 nucleotides match TRBD1. The V segment lost 6 bases and the J segment 3 bases; nucleotides outside the gene matches: 8. This CDR3 contains 14 residues. Germline lookup yields CDR1 MDHEN and CDR2 SYDVKM.